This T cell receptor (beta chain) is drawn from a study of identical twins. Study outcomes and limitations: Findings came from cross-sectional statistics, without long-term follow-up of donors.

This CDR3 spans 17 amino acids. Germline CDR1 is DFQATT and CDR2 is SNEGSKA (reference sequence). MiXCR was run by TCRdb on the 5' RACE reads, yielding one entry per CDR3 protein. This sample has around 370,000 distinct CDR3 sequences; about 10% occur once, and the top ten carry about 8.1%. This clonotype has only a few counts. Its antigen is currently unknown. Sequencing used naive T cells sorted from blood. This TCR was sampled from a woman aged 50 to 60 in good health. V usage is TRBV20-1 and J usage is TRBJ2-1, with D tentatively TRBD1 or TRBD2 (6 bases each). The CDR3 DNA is TGCAGCGCCATGACTGGGGGGCTAACGAGCTCCTACAATGAGCAGTTCTTC. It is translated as CSAMTGGLTSSYNEQFF.